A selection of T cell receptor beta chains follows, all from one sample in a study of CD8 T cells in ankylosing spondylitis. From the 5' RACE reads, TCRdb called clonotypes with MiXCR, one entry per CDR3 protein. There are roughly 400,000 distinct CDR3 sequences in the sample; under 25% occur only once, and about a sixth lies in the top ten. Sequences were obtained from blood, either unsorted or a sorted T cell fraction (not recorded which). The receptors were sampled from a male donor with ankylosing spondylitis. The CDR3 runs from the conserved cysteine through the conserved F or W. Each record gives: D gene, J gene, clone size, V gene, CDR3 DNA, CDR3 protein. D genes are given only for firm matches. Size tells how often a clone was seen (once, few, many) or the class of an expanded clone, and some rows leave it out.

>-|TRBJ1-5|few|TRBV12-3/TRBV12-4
TGTGCCAGCAGTTCTGGGAATAGAAATCAGCCCCAGCATTTT
CASSSGNRNQPQHF
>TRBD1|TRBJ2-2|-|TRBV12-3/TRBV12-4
TGTGCCAGCAGTTATGGGGACAGGGAATCCGGGGAGCTGTTTTTT
CASSYGDRESGELFF
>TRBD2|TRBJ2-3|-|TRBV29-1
TGCAGCGTTGAAGAACCGGGACTAGCGGGAGGCACAGATACGCAGTATTTT
CSVEEPGLAGGTDTQYF
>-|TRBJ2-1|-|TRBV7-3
TGTGCCAGCAGCTTACAGGGTCCCCTCTCCTACAATGAGCAGTTCTTC
CASSLQGPLSYNEQFF
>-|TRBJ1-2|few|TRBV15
TGTGCCACCAGCAGAGATCTTTCGGGGGGCGCGGGAGGCTACACCTTC
CATSRDLSGGAGGYTF
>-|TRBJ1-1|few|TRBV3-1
TGTGCCAGCGGTCGACAGGCGAACACTGAAGCTTTCTTT
CASGRQANTEAFF
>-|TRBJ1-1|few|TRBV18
TGTGCCAGCTCACCCCGCGACAGGCTGGTAGACACTGAAGCTTTCTTT
CASSPRDRLVDTEAFF
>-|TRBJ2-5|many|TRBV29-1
TGCAGCGTTGGCCGGGGTGGCCAAGAGACCCAGTACTTC
CSVGRGGQETQYF
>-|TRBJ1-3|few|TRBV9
TGTGCCAGCAGCCCCCGGGACATGTTAAACACCATATATTTT
CASSPRDMLNTIYF
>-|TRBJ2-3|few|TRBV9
TGTGCCAGCAGCGTGGACTGGGGCACAGATACGCAGTATTTT
CASSVDWGTDTQYF
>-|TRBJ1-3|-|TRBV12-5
TGTGCTAGTGGTTTGGTACGGGGGATTAGTCGAAACACCATATATTTT
CASGLVRGISRNTIYF
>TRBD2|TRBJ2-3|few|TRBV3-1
TGTGCCAGCAGCGGTCTCGGGACTAGTCGAGATACGCAGTATTTT
CASSGLGTSRDTQYF
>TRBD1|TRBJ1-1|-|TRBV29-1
TGCAGCGTCAACAGGGGGGGATCGAACACTGAAGCTTTCTTT
CSVNRGGSNTEAFF
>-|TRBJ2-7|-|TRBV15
TGTGCCACCAGCAGTTTATCCCGATTGAGGGACGAGCAGTACTTC
CATSSLSRLRDEQYF
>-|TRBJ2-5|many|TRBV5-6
TGTGCCAGCAGCGGAGGGACAACGACTTTGGGAGAGACCCAGTACTTC
CASSGGTTTLGETQYF
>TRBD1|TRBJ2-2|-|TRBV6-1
TGTGCCAGCAGCCAGGACAGGGGGGACGGGGAGCTGTTTTTT
CASSQDRGDGELFF
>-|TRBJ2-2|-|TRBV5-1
TGCGCCAGCAGCTTTGATGTTGCCGGGGGCGCAAGCACCGGGGAGCTGTTTTTT
CASSFDVAGGASTGELFF
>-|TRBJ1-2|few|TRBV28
TGTGCCAGCAGTTTGGGCTGGTCTAACTATGGCTACACCTTC
CASSLGWSNYGYTF
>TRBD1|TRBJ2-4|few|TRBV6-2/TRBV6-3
TGTGCCAGCAGTTTTCGCCCACAGGGGGTAGAGGCCAAAAACATTCAGTACTTC
CASSFRPQGVEAKNIQYF
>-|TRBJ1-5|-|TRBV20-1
TGCAGTGCTAGCATGGTTCGCAGCAATCAGCCCCAGCATTTT
CSASMVRSNQPQHF
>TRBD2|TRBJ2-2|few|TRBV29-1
TGCAGCGTTGTTGGGGCTAGCGGTACCGGGGAGCTGTTTTTT
CSVVGASGTGELFF
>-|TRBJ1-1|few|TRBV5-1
TGCGCCAGCAGCTCGGGCCAGGGTCGGAACACTGAAGCTTTCTTT
CASSSGQGRNTEAFF
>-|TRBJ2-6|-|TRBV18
TGTGCCAGCTCGGACAGCAGGGCCAACGTCCTGACTTTC
CASSDSRANVLTF
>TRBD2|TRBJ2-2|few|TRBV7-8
TGTGCCAGCAGGTTACTAGCGGGAAACGCGGGCACCGGGGAGCTGTTTTTT
CASRLLAGNAGTGELFF
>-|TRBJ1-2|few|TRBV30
TGTGCCTGGAGTGTAAGCAGGAACTATGGCTACACCTTC
CAWSVSRNYGYTF
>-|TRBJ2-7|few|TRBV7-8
TGTGCCAGCAGCTTACCAGCCCACGAGCAGTACTTC
CASSLPAHEQYF
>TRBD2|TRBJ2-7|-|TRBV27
TGTGCCAGCAGTTTAGTTTCTAGCGGGAGTTACGAGCAGTACTTC
CASSLVSSGSYEQYF
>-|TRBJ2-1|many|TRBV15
TGTGCCACCAGCAGACCCCCTGGGAGATCTTCGAATGAGCAGTTCTTC
CATSRPPGRSSNEQFF
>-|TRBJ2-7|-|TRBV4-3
TGCGCCAGCAGCCAAGTATCAGGGCGGCCTTTCGGCGAGCAGTACTTC
CASSQVSGRPFGEQYF
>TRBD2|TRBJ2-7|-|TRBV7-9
TGTGCCAGCAGCCCCATAGATAGCGGGAGCAAGTCGTACTTC
CASSPIDSGSKSYF
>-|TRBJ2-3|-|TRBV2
TGTGCCAGCAGTTTATTGGGAGTCGGCACAGATACGCAGTATTTT
CASSLLGVGTDTQYF
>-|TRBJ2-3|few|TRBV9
TGTGCCAGCAGCGTGTACACTAGCACAGATACGCAGTATTTT
CASSVYTSTDTQYF
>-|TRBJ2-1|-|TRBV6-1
TGTGCCAGCAGCCTATCGGGGGCCTGGGGCAATGAGCAGTTCTTC
CASSLSGAWGNEQFF
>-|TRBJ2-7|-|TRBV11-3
TGTGCCAGCAGCTTAGGGGACATCTACGAGCAGTACTTC
CASSLGDIYEQYF
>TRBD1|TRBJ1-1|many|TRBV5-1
TGCGCCAGCAGCTTGGTGCAGGGGGCCACTGAAGCTTTCTTT
CASSLVQGATEAFF
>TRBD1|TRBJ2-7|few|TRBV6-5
TGTGCCAGCAGTTACACAAGGACAGGGCCCAACGAGCAGTACTTC
CASSYTRTGPNEQYF
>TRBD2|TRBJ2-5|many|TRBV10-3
TGTGCCATCAGATCGGACAGGGGGACCTTCCGACTAGCGGGAGGTGGAGAGACCCAGTACTTC
CAIRSDRGTFRLAGGGETQYF
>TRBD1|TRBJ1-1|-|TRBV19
TGTGCCAGTAGTTTAAACAGGGGCGTAGGAACTGAAGCTTTCTTT
CASSLNRGVGTEAFF
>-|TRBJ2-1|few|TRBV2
TGTGCCAGCAGTCCAGCGAATGAGCAGTTCTTC
CASSPANEQFF
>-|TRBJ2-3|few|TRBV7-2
TGTGCCAGCAGCTTAGCGCGAGCTCGCCCAGATACGCAGTATTTT
CASSLARARPDTQYF